This T cell receptor beta chain was observed in a study of T cell responses to AZD1222 COVID-19 vaccine. Overall study: Pooling covered second doses at about 4 or about 12 weeks.

Study results and caveats: Spike-wide coverage was observed for vaccine-associated CD4 TCRs, with dominant responses at 160-218 and 743-854. A mostly white British donor set with more females was recruited, and clonal diversity was possibly underestimated.

CDR1 is MNHNS, CDR2 SASEGT, per germline. The CDR3 runs 17 residues. Trimming removed 3 bases from V and 2 bases from J; junction bases left unmatched: 12. A remark on this clone: Antigen: not known.

Sequencing was performed with immunoSEQ multiplex PCR; in TCRdb, only in-frame clones are kept and a portion is missing. The sample has about 92,000 clones, about 91% seen once. The V call is TRBV6-1, the J call TRBJ2-7, with 8 bases that match TRBD2. The sequencing used peripheral blood, collected on day 0 of AZD1222 vaccination. The TCR comes from an adult in good health. Here the CDR3 reads CASSENLAGTLTYEQYF. CDR3 sequence (DNA): TGTGCCAGCAGTGAGAATTTAGCGGGGACTTTGACCTACGAGCAGTACTTC.